This T cell receptor beta chain emerged from a study of T cells in Graves' hyperthyroidism and ophthalmopathy. As for this clonotype: Its antigen is not identified.

Ophthalmopathy in the patients scored at least 3 on Clinical Activity Score and at least 4 on NOSPECS grade, lasting under 3 months. Lactation, pregnancy, other autoimmune disease or uncontrolled infection excluded patients. It was less than 13 ml of fresh peripheral blood that supplied the PBMCs. Study-level points and caveats: Prediction of ophthalmopathy progression came a median roughly 6.6 months pre-onset.

Germline loops: CDR1 SGDLS, CDR2 YYNGEE. V dropped 2 bases and J dropped 0 bases, with 15 bases sitting between them. The CDR3 spans 18 residues. Amplified regions were TCR beta CDR3 sequences from RNA transcripts. The HTBI set primed first-round TCR CDR3 RT-PCR. Via MiXCR, TCRdb re-called the multiplex PCR reads, giving one row per CDR3 protein. The sample includes about 600,000 distinct CDR3 sequences, roughly 15% of them seen just once. This TCR was sampled from a woman aged 50 to 60 with Graves' ophthalmopathy. The V and J genes are TRBV9 and TRBJ2-6; D is unclear. Sequencing input: blood. CDR3 loop: CASSVSSPTSSGANVLTF. CDR3 coding DNA: TGTGCCAGCAGCGTGAGTAGCCCGACAAGCTCTGGGGCCAACGTCCTGACTTTC.